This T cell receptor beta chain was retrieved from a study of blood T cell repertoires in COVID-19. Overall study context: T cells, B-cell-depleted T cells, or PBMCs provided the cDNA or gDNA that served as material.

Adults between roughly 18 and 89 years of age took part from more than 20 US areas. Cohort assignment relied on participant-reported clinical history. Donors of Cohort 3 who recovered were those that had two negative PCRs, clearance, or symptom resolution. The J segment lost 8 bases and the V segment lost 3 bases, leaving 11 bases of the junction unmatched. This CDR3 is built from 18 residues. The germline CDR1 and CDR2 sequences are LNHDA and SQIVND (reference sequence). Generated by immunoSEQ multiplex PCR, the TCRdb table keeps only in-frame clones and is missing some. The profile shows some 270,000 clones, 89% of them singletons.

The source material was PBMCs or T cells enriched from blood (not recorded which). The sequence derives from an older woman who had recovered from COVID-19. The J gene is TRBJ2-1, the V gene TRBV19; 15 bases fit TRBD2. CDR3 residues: CASSISPGLAGGNDEQFF. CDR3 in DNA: TGTGCCAGTAGTATCTCCCCCGGACTAGCGGGGGGGAACGATGAGCAGTTCTTC.